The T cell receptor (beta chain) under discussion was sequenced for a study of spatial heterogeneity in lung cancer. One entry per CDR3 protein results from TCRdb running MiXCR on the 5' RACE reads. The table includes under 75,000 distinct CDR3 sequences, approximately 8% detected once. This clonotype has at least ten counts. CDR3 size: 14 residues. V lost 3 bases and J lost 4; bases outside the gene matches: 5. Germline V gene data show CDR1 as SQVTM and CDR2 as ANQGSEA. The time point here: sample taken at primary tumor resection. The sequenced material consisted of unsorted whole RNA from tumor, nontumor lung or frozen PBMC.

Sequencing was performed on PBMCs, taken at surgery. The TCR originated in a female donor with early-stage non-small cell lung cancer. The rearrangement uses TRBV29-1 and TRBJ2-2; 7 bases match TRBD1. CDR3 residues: CSVDTTGVTGELFF. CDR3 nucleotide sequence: TGCAGCGTTGATACTACAGGGGTCACCGGGGAGCTGTTTTTT.